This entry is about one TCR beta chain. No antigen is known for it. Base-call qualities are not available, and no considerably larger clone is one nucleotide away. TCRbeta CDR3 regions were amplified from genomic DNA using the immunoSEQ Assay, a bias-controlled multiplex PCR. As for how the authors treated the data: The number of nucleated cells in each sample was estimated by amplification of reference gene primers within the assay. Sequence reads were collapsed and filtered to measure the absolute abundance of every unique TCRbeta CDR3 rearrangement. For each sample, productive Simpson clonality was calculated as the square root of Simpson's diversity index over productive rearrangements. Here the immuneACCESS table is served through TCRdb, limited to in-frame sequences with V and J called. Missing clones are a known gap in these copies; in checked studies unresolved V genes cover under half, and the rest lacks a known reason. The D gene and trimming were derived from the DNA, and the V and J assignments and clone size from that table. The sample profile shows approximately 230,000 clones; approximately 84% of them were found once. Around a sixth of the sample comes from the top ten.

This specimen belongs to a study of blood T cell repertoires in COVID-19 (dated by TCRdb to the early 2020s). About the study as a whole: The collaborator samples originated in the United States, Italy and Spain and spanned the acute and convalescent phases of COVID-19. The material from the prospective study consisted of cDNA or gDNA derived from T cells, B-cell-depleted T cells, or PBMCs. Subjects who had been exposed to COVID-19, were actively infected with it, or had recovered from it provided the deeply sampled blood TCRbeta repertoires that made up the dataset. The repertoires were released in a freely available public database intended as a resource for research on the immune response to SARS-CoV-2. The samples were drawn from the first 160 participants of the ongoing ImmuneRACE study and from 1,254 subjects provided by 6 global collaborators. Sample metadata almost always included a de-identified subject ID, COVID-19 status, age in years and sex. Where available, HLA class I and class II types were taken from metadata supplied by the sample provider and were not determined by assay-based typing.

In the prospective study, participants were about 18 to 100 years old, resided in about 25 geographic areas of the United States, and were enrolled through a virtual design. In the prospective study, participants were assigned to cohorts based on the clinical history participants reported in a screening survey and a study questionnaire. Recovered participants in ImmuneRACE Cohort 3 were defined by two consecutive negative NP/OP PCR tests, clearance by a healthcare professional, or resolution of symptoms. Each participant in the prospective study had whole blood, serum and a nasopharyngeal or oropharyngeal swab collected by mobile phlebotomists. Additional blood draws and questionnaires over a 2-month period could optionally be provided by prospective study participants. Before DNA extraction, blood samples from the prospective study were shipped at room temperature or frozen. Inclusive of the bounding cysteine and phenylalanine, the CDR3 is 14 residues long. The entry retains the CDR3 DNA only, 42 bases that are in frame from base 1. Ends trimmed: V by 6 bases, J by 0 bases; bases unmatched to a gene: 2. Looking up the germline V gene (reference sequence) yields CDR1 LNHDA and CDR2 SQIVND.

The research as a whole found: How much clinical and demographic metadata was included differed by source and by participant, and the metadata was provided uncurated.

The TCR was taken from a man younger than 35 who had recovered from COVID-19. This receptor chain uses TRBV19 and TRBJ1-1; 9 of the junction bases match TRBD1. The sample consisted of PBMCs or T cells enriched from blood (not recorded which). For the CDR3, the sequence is CASRGQGMNTEAFF. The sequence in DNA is TGTGCCAGTAGGGGACAGGGCATGAACACTGAAGCTTTCTTT.